What follows are 10 T cell receptor beta chains derived from one specimen sequenced in a study of blood T cells in healthy people across ages. A J-beta primer mix and a sample-barcoded 5' primer were used in a second PCR of about 7 to 12 cycles. Via MiXCR, TCRdb re-called the 5' RACE reads, giving one row per CDR3 protein. The sample consists of roughly 680,000 distinct CDR3 sequences, over 40% of them appearing once. The specimen was blood. The receptors come from a woman older than 75 in good health.

This rearrangement joins TRBV5-1 to TRBJ2-5; the match to TRBD2 covers 7 bases. The CDR3 extends over 16 amino acids. V lost 0 bases, J lost 11 bases, and 16 bases stayed unmatched. CDR1 SGHRS and CDR2 YFSETQ come from the germline V gene. CDR3 region: CASSLGASGNYNEQYF. In DNA, the CDR3 is TGCGCCAGCAGCTTGGGTGCTAGCGGTAACTACAATGAGCAGTACTTC. The variable domain in full, with the rest retrieved from reference TRBV5-1 and TRBJ2-5, is KAGVTQTPRYLIKTRGQQVTLSCSPISGHRSVSWYQQTPGQGLQFLFEYFSETQRNKGNFPGRFSGRQFSNSRSEMNVSTLELGDSALYLCASSLGASGNYNEQYFGPGTRLLVL.

A remark on this clonotype: A clone one base away is much larger, so this may be a read error. This chain uses TRBV5-4 with TRBJ2-1; 11 nucleotides line up with TRBD2. The CDR3 sequence is 15 residues long. Germline-derived CDR1 and CDR2 are SGHNT and YYREEE (reference sequence). V lost 3 bases to trimming and J lost 7 bases; unmatched junction nucleotides: 6. The CDR3 here is CASSWASGGRNEQFF. CDR3 coding DNA: TGTGCCAGCAGCTGGGCTAGCGGGGGGAGGAATGAGCAGTTCTTC.

Here the CDR3 reads CASSEQSGAQIYEQYF. CDR3 bases: TGTGCCAGCAGTGAGCAAAGCGGGGCTCAGATCTACGAGCAGTACTTC. J is TRBJ2-7 and V is TRBV2, with TRBD2 identical over 7 bases. V trimming: 3 bases; J trimming: 3 bases; junction bases outside the gene matches: 11. Germline CDR1 and CDR2: SNHLY and FYNNEI. The CDR3 contains 16 residues.

This clonotype was recorded at least ten times. The chain combines TRBV5-1 with TRBJ1-2; 7 positions match TRBD1. The CDR3 is 14 residues long. Germline CDR1 is SGHRS and CDR2 is YFSETQ. V dropped 4 bases and J dropped 4; count of bases not matched to a gene: 7. The CDR3 loop is CASSAETGAYGYTF. In DNA, the CDR3 is TGCGCCAGCAGCGCAGAAACAGGGGCCTATGGCTACACCTTC.

The chain joins TRBV7-9 to TRBJ2-7, with TRBD2 matching over 14 bases. This CDR3 contains 19 residues. The germline gives CDR1 SEHNR, CDR2 FQNEAQ (reference sequence). Trimming at V came to 4 bases and at J to 0 bases, leaving 11 bases not matched to a gene. CDR3 coding DNA: TGTGCCAGCAGCTCCCCGGGACTAGCGGGAGCTGCGCTCTCCTACGAGCAGTACTTC. The encoded protein is CASSSPGLAGAALSYEQYF.

This clonotype was seen a few times. The chain links TRBV6-6 to TRBJ1-2, with D possibly TRBD1 on 5 matching bases. CDR1 is MNHNY and CDR2 is SVGAGI in the germline V gene (reference sequence). The CDR3 has 16 amino acids. With 10 bases removed from V and 2 bases from J, the gap between germline ends came to 23 bases. CDR3 coding DNA: TGTGCCACCGCCCCGTCGGGGACGGCTCAGAACTATGGCTACACCTTC. Encoded protein: CATAPSGTAQNYGYTF.

This chain connects TRBV9 to TRBJ2-1; D is undetermined. CDR3 size: 15 residues. Germline CDR1 reads SGDLS; CDR2 reads YYNGEE. The V end was cut by 0 bases, the J end by 0 bases, with 7 bases between. CDR3 DNA sequence: TGTGCCAGCAGCGTAGGGACCGTCTCCTACAATGAGCAGTTCTTC. Amino acids: CASSVGTVSYNEQFF.

This clonotype was observed at least ten times. The V gene is TRBV5-1, the J gene TRBJ2-1; 9 bases fit TRBD2. CDR3 length equals 16 residues. Trimming cost V 4 bases and J 5 bases; bases outside gene matches: 10. The germline V gene has CDR1 SGHRS and CDR2 YFSETQ. CDR3 bases: TGCGCCAGCAGCCTCCGGCTAGCGGGGCCCGACAATGAGCAGTTCTTC. Its protein product is CASSLRLAGPDNEQFF.

This clonotype appeared a few times. CDR3 nucleotide sequence: TGCGCCAGCAGCCAACGAGGGGGACTAGCGGGGAACACCGGGGAGCTGTTTTTT. Its translation: CASSQRGGLAGNTGELFF. The chain has TRBV4-1 and TRBJ2-2, with 12 bases aligning to TRBD2. Germline V gene lookup returns CDR1 MGHRA and CDR2 YSYEKL. The V and J ends lost 2 bases and 1 base, in that order; junction bases with no gene match: 5. The CDR3 totals 18 residues.

The chain links TRBV5-1 to TRBJ2-7; 7 nucleotides agree with TRBD2. The CDR3 contains 15 residues. V lost 3 bases to trimming and J lost 10 bases; unmatched junction nucleotides: 16. The germline gives CDR1 SGHRS, CDR2 YFSETQ. Here the CDR3 reads CASSSSGTTGDAQYF. CDR3 sequence (DNA): TGCGCCAGCAGCTCCTCCGGGACTACAGGTGATGCCCAGTACTTC.